Each of the 32 T cell receptor beta chains below was sequenced from the same sample in a study of OX40 agonist ivuxolimab in advanced cancers. Sequencing used immunoSEQ multiplex PCR; TCRdb keeps in-frame clones, though not all of them. The data contain 22,000 or so clones, 80% to 90% of them singletons. The input for sequencing was CD4+ or CD8+ T cells sorted from blood, taken in a trial of the OX40 agonist ivuxolimab. Receptor source: an adult with an advanced solid tumor such as melanoma, head and neck, liver or kidney cancer.

The rearrangement uses TRBV27 and TRBJ2-3, with 11 bases identical to TRBD2. V was pared by 2 bases and J by 2 bases, with 9 bases of the junction left unmatched. This CDR3 region has 18 residues. Per the germline V gene, CDR1 is MNHEY and CDR2 is SMNVEV (reference sequence). CDR3 region: CASSLHQLAGEVTDTQYF. The DNA for the CDR3 is TGTGCCAGCAGTTTACACCAACTAGCGGGAGAGGTCACAGATACGCAGTATTTT.

The chain uses TRBV7-9 and TRBJ1-4; possible D gene TRBD1, 6 bases. This CDR3 has 12 amino acids. Trimming took 6 bases from V and 8 from J, leaving 10 bases between them. The germline V gene has CDR1 SEHNR and CDR2 FQNEAQ (reference sequence). In DNA, the CDR3 is TGTGCCAGCAGTTCCGGACAGGAAAAACTGTTTTTT. It codes for CASSSGQEKLFF.

The genes are TRBV9 and TRBJ1-1; D not certain. The CDR3 length is 15 residues. The ends were cut back, 4 bases at V and 6 bases at J, with 19 bases in the middle. Germline-derived CDR1 and CDR2 are SGDLS and YYNGEE. The CDR3 reads CASSPQGGPGPEAFF. The CDR3 nucleotides are TGTGCCAGCAGCCCCCAAGGAGGACCCGGACCTGAAGCTTTCTTT.

J is TRBJ2-1 and V is TRBV27; 11 bases map to TRBD2. Looked up from germline, CDR1 is MNHEY and CDR2 is SMNVEV (reference sequence). V lost 5 bases and J lost 7; bases outside the gene matches: 7. CDR3 size: 15 residues. Here the CDR3 reads CASSLIAGGRNEQFF. DNA of the CDR3: TGTGCCAGCAGTCTTATAGCGGGGGGGAGGAATGAGCAGTTCTTC.

This clone is a singleton in its sample. V usage is TRBV5-4 and J usage is TRBJ1-5; D remains ambiguous. V was clipped by 3 bases and J by 1 base, with 8 bases between them. This CDR3 comprises 14 residues. Germline CDR1 and CDR2: SGHNT and YYREEE (reference sequence). The CDR3, as DNA: TGTGCCAGCAGCTCCCTGGGGAGCAATCAGCCCCAGCATTTT. Protein product: CASSSLGSNQPQHF.

The chain is built from TRBV28 and TRBJ2-5, with TRBD2 matching over 12 bases. The better agreement between TRBJ2-7 and the DNA end casts doubt on the J call. Germline assignment: CDR1 MDHEN and CDR2 SYDVKM. The CDR3 consists of 15 residues. CDR3 region: CASSTGLAGNYEQYF. The CDR3 coding sequence is TGTGCCAGCAGCACAGGACTAGCGGGAAATTACGAGCAGTACTTC.

The chain joins TRBV18 to TRBJ2-7; the D is unclear. The CDR3 covers 13 residues. Deletions cut 3 bases from V and 2 bases from J, with 8 bases between. Germline values: CDR1 KGHSH, CDR2 LQKENI. The CDR3 here is CASSPADTYEQYF. CDR3 bases: TGTGCCAGCTCACCGGCCGATACCTACGAGCAGTACTTC. The full variable domain, in which reference TRBV18 and TRBJ2-7 provide the parts outside the CDR3, is NAGVMQNPRHLVRRRGQEARLRCSPMKGHSHVYWYRQLPEEGLKFMVYLQKENIIDESGMPKERFSAEFPKEGPSILRIQQVVRGDSAAYFCASSPADTYEQYFGPGTRLTVT.

V is TRBV7-5 and J is TRBJ1-5. TRBV7-5 is tagged as a pseudogene. The CDR3 is 19 residues long. The chain's CDR3 is CVRSNSIRGDSYSNQPQHF. CDR3 DNA sequence: TGTGTCAGAAGCAACTCCATCCGGGGGGACTCTTATAGCAATCAGCCCCAGCATTTT.

V usage is TRBV11-2 and J usage is TRBJ2-7; the D gene could be TRBD1 or TRBD2 (6 bases each). From germline, CDR1 is SGHAT and CDR2 FQNNGV. This CDR3 comprises 14 residues. V was shortened by 1 base and J by 1 base, with 8 bases between the two germline ends. The CDR3 bases are TGTGCCAGCAGCTTAGGGGGGGCGTCCTACGAGCAGTACTTC. Protein sequence: CASSLGGASYEQYF. The full variable domain, rest sourced from reference TRBV11-2 and TRBJ2-7, is EAGVAQSPRYKIIEKRQSVAFWCNPISGHATLYWYQQILGQGPKLLIQFQNNGVVDDSQLPKDRFSAERLKGVDSTLKIQPAKLEDSAVYLCASSLGGASYEQYFGPGTRLTVT.

The rearrangement links TRBV19 to TRBJ2-2, with D perhaps TRBD1 (6 bases). With 6 bases removed from V and 9 bases from J, the gap between germline ends came to 11 bases. CDR3 length: 12 residues. Per germline, CDR1 LNHDA and CDR2 SQIVND (reference sequence). The CDR3 protein is CASSIGTRELFF. The CDR3 region has the DNA TGTGCCAGTAGCATCGGGACACGGGAGCTGTTTTTT.

The rearrangement joins TRBV27 to TRBJ2-1; TRBD2 matches 11 bases. CDR3 length: 14 residues. Trimming cost V 8 bases and J 9 bases; bases outside gene matches: 9. Germline CDR1 MNHEY, CDR2 SMNVEV (reference sequence). CDR3 sequence reads: CASRTGLAGGEQFF. The CDR3 DNA follows: TGTGCCAGCCGGACGGGGCTAGCGGGAGGTGAGCAGTTCTTC.

The chain is built from TRBV11-2 and TRBJ2-7, with a possible D match to TRBD2 (7 bases). There are 13 residues in the CDR3. Trimming removed 5 bases at V and 7 bases at J, with 15 bases between. The V gene's germline CDR1 is SGHAT and CDR2 FQNNGV. Written as DNA, the CDR3 is TGTGCCAGCAGCCACGGGGGGCAGGAGGAGCAGTACTTC. As protein: CASSHGGQEEQYF.

This clone was recorded at least ten times. The chain carries TRBV4-1 and TRBJ1-1, with unresolved D. This CDR3 has 11 residues. The germline V and J ends were trimmed by 6 bases and 0 bases, with 2 bases remaining between them. Per germline, CDR1 MGHRA and CDR2 YSYEKL. CDR3 in amino acids: CASRLNTEAFF. DNA for the CDR3: TGCGCCAGCAGATTGAACACTGAAGCTTTCTTT.

This sequence joins TRBV27 and TRBJ2-7; D is unclear. This CDR3 has 14 residues. Per germline, CDR1 MNHEY and CDR2 SMNVEV (reference sequence). V lost 1 base, J lost 7 bases, and 14 bases lay in between. CDR3 residues: CASSLWPPVGEQYF. The CDR3 DNA sequence: TGTGCCAGCAGTTTATGGCCCCCCGTAGGGGAGCAGTACTTC.

This clone is medium-sized (0.01 to 0.1%) by share. The chain joins TRBV7-2 to TRBJ2-1; D is undetermined. CDR3 length: 15 amino acids. The V gene lost 6 bases and the J gene lost 0 bases, with 12 bases spanning the gap. Germline lookup yields CDR1 SGHTA and CDR2 FQGNSA. CDR3 residues: CASSSDQSSYNEQFF. For the CDR3, the DNA is TGTGCCAGCAGTTCCGACCAGAGCTCCTACAATGAGCAGTTCTTC.

The chain combines TRBV7-8 with TRBJ2-5, with D unclear. The V gene lost 3 bases and the J gene lost 5 bases, with 4 bases spanning the gap. The CDR3 runs to 11 residues. Germline V gene sequence: CDR1 SGHVS, CDR2 FQNEAQ. The CDR3 reads CASSLSETQYF. CDR3 coding DNA: TGTGCCAGCAGCTTGAGTGAGACCCAGTACTTC.

This clone was detected a few times. The V and J genes are TRBV21-1 and TRBJ2-1; TRBD2, the D gene given by the table, was not confirmed from the DNA. TRBV21-1 is reported as a pseudogene. CDR3 length: 17 amino acids. The CDR3 is CASSKAASGSSYNEQFF. CDR3 bases: TGTGCCAGCAGCAAAGCGGCTAGCGGGAGCTCCTACAATGAGCAGTTCTTC.

The chain combines TRBV9 with TRBJ2-3; D remains unclear. Germline values: CDR1 SGDLS, CDR2 YYNGEE. This CDR3 has 14 residues. V was clipped by 4 bases and J by 0 bases, with 9 bases between them. The CDR3 sequence is CASSPPGSTDTQYF. CDR3 bases: TGTGCCAGCAGCCCACCCGGAAGCACAGATACGCAGTATTTT. The full variable domain, its missing parts supplied by reference TRBV9 and TRBJ2-3, is DSGVTQTPKHLITATGQRVTLRCSPRSGDLSVYWYQQSLDQGLQFLIQYYNGEERAKGNILERFSAQQFPDLHSELNLSSLELGDSALYFCASSPPGSTDTQYFGPGTRLTVL.

V is TRBV7-3 and J is TRBJ2-7, with D possibly TRBD2 on 5 matching bases. In germline, CDR1 is SGHTA, CDR2 FQGTGA. The CDR3 loop spans 13 amino acids. The germline V and J ends were trimmed by 5 bases and 6 bases, with 14 bases remaining between them. CDR3: CASSPTGSGEQYF. The CDR3 bases are TGTGCCAGCAGCCCGACGGGATCTGGCGAGCAGTACTTC.

The chain recombines TRBV14 with TRBJ1-4, with a tentative D call TRBD1 (6 bases). From germline, CDR1 is SGHDN and CDR2 FVKESK. Trimming shortened V by 0 bases and J by 5 bases, and 16 bases separated the two germline ends. The CDR3 is 17 amino acids. CDR3 residues: CASSQDGGEDPNEKLFF. DNA for the CDR3: TGTGCCAGCAGCCAAGATGGGGGCGAGGACCCCAATGAAAAACTGTTTTTT.

V usage is TRBV28 and J usage is TRBJ1-2, with 9 bases fitting TRBD1. Germline-derived CDR1 and CDR2 are MDHEN and SYDVKM. V lost 7 bases and J lost 5; bases outside the gene matches: 11. This CDR3 region has 15 residues. The CDR3 sequence is CASNTIRDRAYGYTF. The CDR3 DNA is TGTGCCAGCAACACCATCCGGGACAGGGCTTATGGCTACACCTTC.

The chain is built from TRBV5-6 and TRBJ2-3; D unresolved. Trimming removed 4 bases at V and 2 bases at J, with 5 bases between. This CDR3 spans 12 amino acids. Germline V gives CDR1 SGHDT, CDR2 YYEEEE. The CDR3 coding sequence is TGTGCCAGCAGCCCAAACACAGATACGCAGTATTTT. As protein: CASSPNTDTQYF.

The V call is TRBV11-2, the J call TRBJ2-1, with 11 bases identical to TRBD2. CDR3 length equals 15 residues. V lost 4 bases and J lost 4; bases outside the gene matches: 3. Germline values: CDR1 SGHAT, CDR2 FQNNGV. In DNA form, the CDR3 reads TGTGCCAGCAGCTATACTAGCGGGGGATACAATGAGCAGTTCTTC. Amino acid sequence: CASSYTSGGYNEQFF.

Here the CDR3 reads CASSLETDSPLHF. The DNA for the CDR3 is TGTGCCAGCAGCTTAGAGACGGATTCACCCCTCCACTTT. V is TRBV7-6 and J is TRBJ1-6; D not certain. Trimming took off 1 base at V and 8 bases at J, with 6 bases between the two ends. Germline CDR1 reads SGHVS; CDR2 reads FNYEAQ. This CDR3 contains 13 residues.

The chain uses TRBV7-8 and TRBJ2-1; 10 bases match TRBD2. The CDR3 is made up of 16 amino acids. V was pared by 5 bases and J by 8 bases, with 12 bases of the junction left unmatched. Germline V lookup: CDR1 SGHVS, CDR2 FQNEAQ. The CDR3 here is CASSPPPSGGAYEQFF. Written as DNA, the CDR3 is TGTGCCAGCAGCCCCCCCCCGAGCGGGGGGGCATATGAGCAGTTCTTC.

J is TRBJ2-5 and V is TRBV19, with D tentatively TRBD2 (7 bases). Germline V CDR1 and CDR2: LNHDA, SQIVND (reference sequence). The germline V and J ends were trimmed by 5 bases and 5 bases, with 18 bases remaining between them. The CDR3 extends over 15 amino acids. The CDR3: CASSLKDGGPETQYF. The CDR3 DNA follows: TGTGCCAGTAGTCTCAAGGACGGGGGGCCGGAGACCCAGTACTTC.

The V call is TRBV15, the J call TRBJ1-5, with D perhaps TRBD1 (5 bases). The CDR3 covers 16 residues. In germline, CDR1 is LNHNV, CDR2 YYDKDF (reference sequence). Trimming pared 0 bases from V and 6 bases from J, leaving 15 bases between. The CDR3 DNA reads as TGTGCCACCAGCAGAGATCTGGAGTGGGGGGTTCAGCCCCAGCATTTT. It is translated as CATSRDLEWGVQPQHF.

This clone counts as hyperexpanded. This chain connects TRBV6-4 to TRBJ2-1; 11 bases agree with TRBD2. Germline values: CDR1 MRHNA, CDR2 SNTAGT. The CDR3 extends over 15 amino acids. The J segment lost 4 bases and the V segment lost 4 bases, leaving 3 bases of the junction unmatched. CDR3 residues: CASSALAGGYNEQFF. The CDR3 DNA sequence: TGTGCCAGCAGTGCTCTAGCGGGGGGTTACAATGAGCAGTTCTTC.

V is TRBV7-9 and J is TRBJ1-2; D is unclear. Trimming stripped 1 base from V and 3 bases from J, with 6 bases between. The CDR3 sequence is 13 residues long. The germline CDR1 and CDR2 sequences are SEHNR and FQNEAQ (reference sequence). The CDR3 protein is CASSLVEDYGYTF. The CDR3 DNA reads as TGTGCCAGCAGCTTAGTTGAGGACTATGGCTACACCTTC.

This clone has only one observation. This sequence joins TRBV5-6 and TRBJ1-1; D unclear. V lost 1 base, J lost 1 base, and 5 bases lay in between. The CDR3 sequence is 13 residues long. Germline values: CDR1 SGHDT, CDR2 YYEEEE. The DNA of the CDR3 is TGTGCCAGCAGCTTGCAAGAGAACACTGAAGCTTTCTTT. Translated: CASSLQENTEAFF.

This sequence joins TRBV4-3 and TRBJ1-6; no clear D gene. V lost 3 bases and J 5 bases, leaving 8 bases between the germline ends. The V gene's germline CDR1 is LGHNA and CDR2 YSLEER. The CDR3 totals 14 residues. For the CDR3, the DNA is TGCGCCAGCAGCCAGAACACCCATAATTCACCCCTCCACTTT. Its translation: CASSQNTHNSPLHF.

The gene calls are TRBV13 and TRBJ2-1; 14 bases map to TRBD2. The trim removed 5 bases at V and 9 bases at J, leaving 9 bases unmatched. CDR1 and CDR2 (germline): PRHDT, FYEKMQ (reference sequence). The CDR3 length is 16 residues. DNA for the CDR3: TGTGCCAGCAGCACCTATGCGACTAGCGGGGGGGGTGAGCAGTTCTTC. This translates into CASSTYATSGGGEQFF. The full variable domain, its missing parts supplied by reference TRBV13 and TRBJ2-1, is AAGVIQSPRHLIKEKRETATLKCYPIPRHDTVYWYQQGPGQDPQFLISFYEKMQSDKGSIPDRFSAQQFSDYHSELNMSSLELGDSALYFCASSTYATSGGGEQFFGPGTRLTVL.